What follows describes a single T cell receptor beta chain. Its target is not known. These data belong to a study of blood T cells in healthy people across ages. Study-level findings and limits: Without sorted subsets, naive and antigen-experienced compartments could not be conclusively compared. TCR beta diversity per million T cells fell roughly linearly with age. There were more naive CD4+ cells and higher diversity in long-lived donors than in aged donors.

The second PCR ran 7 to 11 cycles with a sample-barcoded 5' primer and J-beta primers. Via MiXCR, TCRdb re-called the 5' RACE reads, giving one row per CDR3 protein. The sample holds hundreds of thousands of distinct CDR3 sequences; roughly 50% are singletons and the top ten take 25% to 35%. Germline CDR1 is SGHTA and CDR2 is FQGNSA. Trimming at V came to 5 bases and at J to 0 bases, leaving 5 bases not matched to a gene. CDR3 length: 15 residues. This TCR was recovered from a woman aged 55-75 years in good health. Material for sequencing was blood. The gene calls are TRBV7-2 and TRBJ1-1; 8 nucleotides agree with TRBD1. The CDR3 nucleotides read TGTGCCAGCAGCCCGGACAGGGAGGTGAACACTGAAGCTTTCTTT. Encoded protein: CASSPDREVNTEAFF.